Below, 2 T cell receptor beta chains from the same sample are listed, as sequenced in a study of blood T cells in healthy people across ages. A second PCR, run for about 7 to 11 cycles, used a sample-barcoded 5' primer plus a J-beta primer mix. TCRdb re-called the 5' RACE reads through MiXCR, storing one row per CDR3 protein. The data show roughly 500,000 distinct CDR3 sequences, 25% to 30% seen once. Sequences were obtained from blood. All receptors come from a woman in her sixties or seventies in good health.

The chain recombines TRBV11-1 with TRBJ2-5; 10 bases fit TRBD2. The V gene's germline CDR1 is SGHAT and CDR2 FQDESV (reference sequence). Trimming took 5 bases from V and 2 from J; bases not matched to a gene: 5. The CDR3 is 15 residues long. The CDR3: CASSVSGGPQETQYF. The CDR3 bases are TGTGCCAGCAGCGTTAGCGGGGGGCCTCAAGAGACCCAGTACTTC.

V is TRBV4-2 and J is TRBJ2-5; D possibly uses TRBD1 or TRBD2 (5 bases each). The DNA end lines up better with TRBJ2-7; the J call may be wrong. From germline, CDR1 is LGHNA and CDR2 YNFKEQ. The CDR3 covers 16 residues. CDR3 loop: CASSQDAGAPGYEQYF. The CDR3 bases are TGTGCCAGCAGCCAAGATGCCGGGGCCCCAGGATACGAGCAGTACTTC.